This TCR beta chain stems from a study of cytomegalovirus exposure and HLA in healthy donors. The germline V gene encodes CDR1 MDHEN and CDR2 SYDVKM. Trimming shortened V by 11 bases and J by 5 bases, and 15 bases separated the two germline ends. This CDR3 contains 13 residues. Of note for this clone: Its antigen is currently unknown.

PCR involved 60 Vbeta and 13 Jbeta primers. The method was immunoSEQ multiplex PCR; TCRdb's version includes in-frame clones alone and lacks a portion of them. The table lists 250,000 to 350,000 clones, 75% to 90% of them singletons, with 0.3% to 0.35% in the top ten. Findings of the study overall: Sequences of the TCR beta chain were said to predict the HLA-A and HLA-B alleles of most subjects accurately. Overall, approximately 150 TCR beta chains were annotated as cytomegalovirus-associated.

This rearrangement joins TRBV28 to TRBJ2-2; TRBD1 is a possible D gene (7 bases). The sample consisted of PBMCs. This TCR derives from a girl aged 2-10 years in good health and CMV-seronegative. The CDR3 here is CAGGGYRTGELFF. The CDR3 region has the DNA TGTGCCGGAGGGGGCTATCGGACCGGGGAGCTGTTTTTT.